This TCR beta chain emerged from a study of CD8+CD57+ T cells in acquired aplastic anemia. General study findings and limits: Patients shared under 30 CD8+ CDR3 sequences with controls.

Genomic DNA served as template for TCR beta VDJ and CDR3 profiling. TCRdb fed the reads into MiXCR, producing one record per CDR3 protein. The sample carries around 200,000 distinct CDR3 sequences, almost 50% recorded once. Patients chosen for sequencing had shown CD8+CD57+ cell expansion by flow cytometry. Patients were untreated when blood was sampled. Notes on this clonotype: The antigen remains unidentified.

The germline CDR1 and CDR2 sequences are WSHSY and SAAADI. The CDR3 covers 15 residues. This receptor was taken from a human donor with aplastic anemia. The chain links TRBV10-2 to TRBJ2-5; possibly TRBD2 for D (6 bases). Gene TRBJ2-7 matches the end of the DNA better, so the J call may be wrong. The sequenced sample was sorted CD4+, CD8+, or CD8+CD57+ T cells (not recorded which) from PBMCs. CDR3 nucleotides: TGCGCCAGCAGAAAGGGGACTCCCTCTTCCTACGAGCAGTACTTC. It yields the protein CASRKGTPSSYEQYF.